This T cell receptor beta chain appears in the sequencing data of a study of human T cells and chemical hapten exposure. Study background: The patients were mostly female; they had alopecia areata, totalis or universalis.

The V and J ends lost 2 bases and 0 bases, in that order; junction bases with no gene match: 1. CDR1 and CDR2 from the germline V gene are DFQATT and SNEGSKA (reference sequence). This CDR3 has 15 amino acids. Individual cDNA molecules had unique molecular identifiers attached to them by the library. TCRdb re-called the RACE reads through MiXCR, storing one row per CDR3 protein. In the table there are tens of thousands of distinct CDR3 sequences, around 11% of which are singletons. This clonotype was seen only a few times. Time point described: patch test 1, 2 weeks after DPC sensitization. Treatment described: therapeutic diphenylcyclopropenone sensitization with weekly scalp DPC.

The V and J genes are TRBV20-1 and TRBJ2-1; 10 bases match TRBD2. Sequenced here: whole blood, sampled in connection with sensitization to the hapten diphenylcyclopropenone (DPC). The source is a woman aged 60-75 years with alopecia areata. Some clones in this sample may be carry-over from other donors' samples. The CDR3 loop reads CSARLAGASYNEQFF. The CDR3, as DNA: TGCAGTGCTAGACTAGCGGGGGCCTCCTACAATGAGCAGTTCTTC.